One sample yielded the 3 T cell receptor beta chains listed below, sequenced in a study of T cells after yellow fever vaccination. MiXCR, run by TCRdb on the 5' RACE reads, gives a single entry per CDR3 protein. The repertoire includes about 350,000 distinct CDR3 sequences, 4.1% of them detected once, and just under 25% sits in the top ten. The sequencing here drew on PBMCs, taken 5 days after the yellow fever booster vaccination. These receptors all come from a man between 18 and 29 years old who received the YFV17D yellow fever vaccine.

This clonotype was found a few times. The chain recombines TRBV6-5 with TRBJ2-1; the match to TRBD2 covers 7 bases. V was pared by 0 bases and J by 7 bases, with 6 bases of the junction left unmatched. The CDR3 totals 15 residues. Germline V gives CDR1 MNHEY, CDR2 SVGAGI. CDR3 sequence (DNA): TGTGCCAGCAGTTACTCTCCCACGGGGGGAAATGAGCAGTTCTTC. This gives the protein CASSYSPTGGNEQFF.

This clonotype was seen more than once but under ten times. The chain carries TRBV5-6 and TRBJ2-1, with no clear D. Germline V lookup: CDR1 SGHDT, CDR2 YYEEEE. This CDR3 is built from 14 residues. Trimming cost V 3 bases and J 5 bases, with 12 bases left between them. CDR3 protein: CASSWRVNDNEQFF. CDR3 DNA: TGTGCCAGCAGCTGGAGAGTGAACGACAATGAGCAGTTCTTC.

This clonotype came up many times. V usage is TRBV7-9 and J usage is TRBJ1-1; TRBD1 might be the D (5 bases). The CDR3 contains 14 residues. Germline V gene lookup returns CDR1 SEHNR and CDR2 FQNEAQ (reference sequence). V was clipped by 6 bases and J by 4 bases, with 15 bases between them. This CDR3 reads CASSQKGGGTEAFF. For the CDR3, the DNA is TGTGCCAGCAGTCAAAAAGGCGGGGGCACTGAAGCTTTCTTT.